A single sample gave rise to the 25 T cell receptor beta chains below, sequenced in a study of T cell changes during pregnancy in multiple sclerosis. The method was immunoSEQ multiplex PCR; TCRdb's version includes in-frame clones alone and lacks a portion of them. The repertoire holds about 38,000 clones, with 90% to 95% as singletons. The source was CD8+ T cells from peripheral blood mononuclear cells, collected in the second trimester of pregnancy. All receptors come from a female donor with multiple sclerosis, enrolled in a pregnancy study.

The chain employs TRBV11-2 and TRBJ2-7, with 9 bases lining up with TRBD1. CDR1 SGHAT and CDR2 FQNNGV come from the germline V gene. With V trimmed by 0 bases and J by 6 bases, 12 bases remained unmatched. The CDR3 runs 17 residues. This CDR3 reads CASSLDTRQGVLLEQYF. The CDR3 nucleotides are TGTGCCAGCAGCTTAGATACCCGACAGGGGGTCCTCCTCGAGCAGTACTTC.

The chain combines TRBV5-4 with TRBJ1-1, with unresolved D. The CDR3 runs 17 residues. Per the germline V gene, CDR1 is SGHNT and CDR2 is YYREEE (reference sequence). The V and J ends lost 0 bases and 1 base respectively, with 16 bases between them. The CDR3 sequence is CASSLDGGSNENTEAFF. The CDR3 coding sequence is TGTGCCAGCAGCTTGGATGGAGGGTCAAATGAGAACACTGAAGCTTTCTTT.

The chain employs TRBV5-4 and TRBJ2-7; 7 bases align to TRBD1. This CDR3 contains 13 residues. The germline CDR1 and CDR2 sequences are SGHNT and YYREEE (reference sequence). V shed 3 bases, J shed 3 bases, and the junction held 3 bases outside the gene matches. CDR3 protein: CASSSGTVYEQYF. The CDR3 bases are TGTGCCAGCAGCTCCGGGACAGTCTACGAGCAGTACTTC. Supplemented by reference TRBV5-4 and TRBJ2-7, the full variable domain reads ETGVTQSPTHLIKTRGQQVTLRCSSQSGHNTVSWYQQALGQGPQFIFQYYREEENGRGNFPPRFSGLQFPNYSSELNVNALELDDSALYLCASSSGTVYEQYFGPGTRLTVT.

The CDR3 nucleotides read TGTGCCAGCAGTGACCCCAGGGACACCGGGGAGCTGTTTTTT. Its protein is CASSDPRDTGELFF. The rearrangement links TRBV2 to TRBJ2-2; D might be TRBD1 (5 bases). The CDR3 contains 14 residues. CDR1 is SNHLY, CDR2 FYNNEI, per germline. V was trimmed by 3 bases and J by 3 bases, leaving 8 bases between them. Based on the CDR3 plus reference TRBV2 and TRBJ2-2, the full variable domain is EPEVTQTPSHQVTQMGQEVILRCVPISNHLYFYWYRQILGQKVEFLVSFYNNEISEKSEIFDDQFSVERPDGSNFTLKIRSTKLEDSAMYFCASSDPRDTGELFFGEGSRLTVL.

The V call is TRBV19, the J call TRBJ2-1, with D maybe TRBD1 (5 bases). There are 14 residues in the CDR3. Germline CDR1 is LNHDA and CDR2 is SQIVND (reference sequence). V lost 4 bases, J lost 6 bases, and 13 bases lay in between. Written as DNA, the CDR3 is TGTGCCAGTAGTACAGCAGGGATGATCAATGAGCAGTTCTTC. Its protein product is CASSTAGMINEQFF.

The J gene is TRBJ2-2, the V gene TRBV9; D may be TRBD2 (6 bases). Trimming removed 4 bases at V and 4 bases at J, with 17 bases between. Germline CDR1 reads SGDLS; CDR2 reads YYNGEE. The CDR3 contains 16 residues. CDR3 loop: CASSPTRTGGTGELFF. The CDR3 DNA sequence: TGTGCCAGCAGCCCGACCAGGACCGGGGGCACCGGGGAGCTGTTTTTT.

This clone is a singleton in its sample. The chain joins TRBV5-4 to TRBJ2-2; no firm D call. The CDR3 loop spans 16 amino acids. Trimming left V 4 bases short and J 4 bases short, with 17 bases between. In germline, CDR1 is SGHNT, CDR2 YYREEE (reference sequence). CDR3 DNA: TGTGCCAGCAGCCTGAGGTTTCCTTATTTCACCGGGGAGCTGTTTTTT. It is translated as CASSLRFPYFTGELFF.

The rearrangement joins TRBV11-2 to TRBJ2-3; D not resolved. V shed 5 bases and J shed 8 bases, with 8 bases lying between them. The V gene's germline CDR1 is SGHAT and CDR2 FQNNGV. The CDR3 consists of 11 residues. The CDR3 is CASSPMATQYF. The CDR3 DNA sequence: TGTGCCAGCAGCCCAATGGCTACGCAGTATTTT.

DNA of the CDR3: TGTGCCAGTAGTCCGAGGACTAGCGCCATCACAGATACGCAGTATTTT. Translated: CASSPRTSAITDTQYF. The chain recombines TRBV19 with TRBJ2-3, with 9 bases that match TRBD2. The V gene end was trimmed by 5 bases and the J gene end by 2 bases; junction bases not matched to a gene: 8. Germline CDR1 is LNHDA and CDR2 is SQIVND (reference sequence). This CDR3 has 16 residues.

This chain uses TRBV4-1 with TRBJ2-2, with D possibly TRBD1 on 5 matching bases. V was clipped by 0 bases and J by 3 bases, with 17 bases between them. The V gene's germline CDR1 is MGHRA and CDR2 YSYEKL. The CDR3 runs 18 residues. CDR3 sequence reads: CASSQEGVGLGYTGELFF. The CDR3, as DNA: TGCGCCAGCAGCCAAGAAGGGGTGGGCTTGGGTTACACCGGGGAGCTGTTTTTT.

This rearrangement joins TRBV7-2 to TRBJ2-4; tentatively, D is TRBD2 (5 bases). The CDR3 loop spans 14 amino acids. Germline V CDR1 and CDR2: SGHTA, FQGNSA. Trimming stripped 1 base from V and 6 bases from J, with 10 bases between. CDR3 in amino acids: CASSLGGSGNIQYF. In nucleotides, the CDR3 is TGTGCCAGCAGCTTAGGAGGGAGTGGAAACATTCAGTACTTC.

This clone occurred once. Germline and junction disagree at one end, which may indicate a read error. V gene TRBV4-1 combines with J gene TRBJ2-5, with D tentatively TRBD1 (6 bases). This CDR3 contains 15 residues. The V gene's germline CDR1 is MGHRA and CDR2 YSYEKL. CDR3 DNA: TGCGCCAGCAGGCAAGGATTTGGACAGCAAGAGACCCAGTACTTC. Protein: CASRQGFGQQETQYF.

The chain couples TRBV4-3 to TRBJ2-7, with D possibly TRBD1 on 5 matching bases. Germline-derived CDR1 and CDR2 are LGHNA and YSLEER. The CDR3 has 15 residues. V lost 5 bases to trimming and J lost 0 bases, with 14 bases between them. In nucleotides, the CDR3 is TGCGCCAGCAGCGTTCGACAGACGAGCTCCTACGAGCAGTACTTC. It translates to CASSVRQTSSYEQYF.

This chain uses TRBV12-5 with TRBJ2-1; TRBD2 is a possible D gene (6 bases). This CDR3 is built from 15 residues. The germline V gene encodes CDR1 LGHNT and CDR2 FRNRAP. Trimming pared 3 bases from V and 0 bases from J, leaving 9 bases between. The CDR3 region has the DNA TGTGCTAGTGGTTTTATAGCGGTCTCCTACAATGAGCAGTTCTTC. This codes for CASGFIAVSYNEQFF.

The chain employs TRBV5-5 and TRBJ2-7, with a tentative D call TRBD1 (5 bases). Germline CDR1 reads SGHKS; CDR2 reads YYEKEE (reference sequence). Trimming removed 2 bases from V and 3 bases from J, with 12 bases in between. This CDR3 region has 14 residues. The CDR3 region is CASSFIDSLYEQYF. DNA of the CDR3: TGTGCCAGCAGCTTTATTGACAGCCTCTACGAGCAGTACTTC.

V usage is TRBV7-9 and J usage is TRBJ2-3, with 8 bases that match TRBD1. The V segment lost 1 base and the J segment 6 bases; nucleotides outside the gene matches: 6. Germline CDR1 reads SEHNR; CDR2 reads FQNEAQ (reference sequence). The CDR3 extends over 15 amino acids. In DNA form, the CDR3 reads TGTGCCAGCAGCTTAGTGTTGAGACAGGGGGATACGCAGTATTTT. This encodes CASSLVLRQGDTQYF.

The CDR3 region is CASSQQGVYWFF. The CDR3 DNA is TGTGCCAGCAGCCAACAGGGGGTCTATTGGTTCTTC. The rearrangement joins TRBV5-4 to TRBJ2-1; 8 bases are shared with TRBD1. The CDR3 runs 12 residues. The V and J ends lost 4 bases and 15 bases, in that order; junction bases with no gene match: 9. Germline values: CDR1 SGHNT, CDR2 YYREEE (reference sequence).

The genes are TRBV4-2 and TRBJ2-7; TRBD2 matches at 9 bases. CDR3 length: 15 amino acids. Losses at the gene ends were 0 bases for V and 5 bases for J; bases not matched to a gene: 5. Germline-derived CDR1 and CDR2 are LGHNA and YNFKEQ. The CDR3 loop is CASSQEAGGPDEQYF. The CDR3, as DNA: TGTGCCAGCAGCCAAGAGGCGGGGGGGCCGGACGAGCAGTACTTC.

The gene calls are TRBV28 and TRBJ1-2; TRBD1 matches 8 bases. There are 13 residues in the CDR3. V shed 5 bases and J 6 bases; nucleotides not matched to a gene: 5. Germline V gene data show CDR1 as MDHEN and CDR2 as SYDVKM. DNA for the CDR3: TGTGCCAGCAGTCGCGACAGGGGTCATGGCTACACCTTC. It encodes CASSRDRGHGYTF.

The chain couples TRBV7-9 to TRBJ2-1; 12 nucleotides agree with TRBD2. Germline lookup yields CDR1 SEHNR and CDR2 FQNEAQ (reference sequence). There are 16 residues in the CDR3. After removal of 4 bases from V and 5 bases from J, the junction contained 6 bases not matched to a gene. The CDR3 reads CASSSGLAGLNNEQFF. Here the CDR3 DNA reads TGTGCCAGCAGCTCTGGACTAGCGGGACTTAACAATGAGCAGTTCTTC.

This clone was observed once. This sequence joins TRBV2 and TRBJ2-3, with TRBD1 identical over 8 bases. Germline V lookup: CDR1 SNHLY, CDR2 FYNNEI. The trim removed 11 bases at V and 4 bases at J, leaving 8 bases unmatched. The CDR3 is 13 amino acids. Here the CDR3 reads CAQGTGGSDTQYF. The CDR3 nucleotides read TGTGCCCAAGGCACAGGGGGATCAGATACGCAGTATTTT.

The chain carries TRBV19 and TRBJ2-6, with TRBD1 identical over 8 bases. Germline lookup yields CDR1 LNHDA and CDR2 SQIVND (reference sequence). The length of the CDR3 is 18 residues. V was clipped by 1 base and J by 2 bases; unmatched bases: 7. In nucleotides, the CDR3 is TGTGCCAGTAGTATAGGGACAGGGATAGCCGCTGGGGCCAACGTCCTGACTTTC. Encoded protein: CASSIGTGIAAGANVLTF.

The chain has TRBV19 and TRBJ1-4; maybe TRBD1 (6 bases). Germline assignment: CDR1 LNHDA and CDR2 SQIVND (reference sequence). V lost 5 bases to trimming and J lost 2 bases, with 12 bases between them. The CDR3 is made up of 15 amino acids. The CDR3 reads CASSRGGLTNEKLFF. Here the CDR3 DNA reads TGTGCCAGTAGTCGCGGGGGGCTCACTAATGAAAAACTGTTTTTT.

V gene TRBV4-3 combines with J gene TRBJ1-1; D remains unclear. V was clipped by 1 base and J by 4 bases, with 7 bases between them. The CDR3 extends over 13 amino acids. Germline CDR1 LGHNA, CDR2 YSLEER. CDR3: CASSQVRGTEAFF. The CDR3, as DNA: TGCGCCAGCAGCCAAGTGCGCGGCACTGAAGCTTTCTTT.

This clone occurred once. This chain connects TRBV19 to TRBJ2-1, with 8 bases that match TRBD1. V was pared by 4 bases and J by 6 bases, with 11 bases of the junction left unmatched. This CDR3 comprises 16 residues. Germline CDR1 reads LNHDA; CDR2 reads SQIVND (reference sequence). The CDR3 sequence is CASSTPETGASNEQFF. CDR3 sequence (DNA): TGTGCCAGTAGTACCCCCGAGACAGGGGCTTCCAATGAGCAGTTCTTC.